Reported below is one T cell receptor beta chain. The data originate from a study of T-cell memory formation after mild COVID-19. Study background: Largely, TCR clusters stayed within a single donor.

This CDR3 is 14 amino acids long. The germline V gene has CDR1 SGHRS and CDR2 YFSETQ. With V trimmed by 4 bases and J by 6 bases, 7 bases remained unmatched. TCRdb redid the calling of the 5' RACE reads with MiXCR, one entry per CDR3 protein. The sample lists approximately 190,000 distinct CDR3 sequences; approximately 16% were seen once. The specimen sequenced was PBMCs or a T cell subset sorted from them (not recorded which). This chain connects TRBV5-1 to TRBJ1-2, with 9 bases that match TRBD1. The receptor comes from an adult woman who had mild COVID-19 (a few samples of this study predate the infection). Cell type and time point are not known. CDR3 region: CASSPGQGIDGYTF. The CDR3 DNA sequence: TGCGCCAGCAGCCCGGGACAGGGAATTGATGGCTACACCTTC. Drawing the rest from reference TRBV5-1 and TRBJ1-2, the complete variable domain is KAGVTQTPRYLIKTRGQQVTLSCSPISGHRSVSWYQQTPGQGLQFLFEYFSETQRNKGNFPGRFSGRQFSNSRSEMNVSTLELGDSALYLCASSPGQGIDGYTFGSGTRLTVV.